Below are 11 T cell receptor beta chains sequenced from a single sample in a study of T cell responses to AZD1222 COVID-19 vaccine. Sequenced by immunoSEQ multiplex PCR; TCRdb stores in-frame clones only, minus some. This table holds 150,000 to 200,000 clones, about 91% found once. Sample: peripheral blood, taken 28 days after the second AZD1222 dose. The receptors were gathered from an adult who received the AZD1222 COVID-19 vaccine.

The chain carries TRBV23-1 and TRBJ2-6, with 8 bases identical to TRBD1. TRBV23-1 is labeled an ORF, and its function is uncertain. Losses at the gene ends were 2 bases for V and 0 bases for J; bases not matched to a gene: 6. CDR3 length: 18 amino acids. The CDR3 region is CASSQKDRADSGANVLTF. CDR3 DNA: TGCGCCAGCAGTCAAAAGGACAGGGCCGACTCTGGGGCCAACGTCCTGACTTTC.

The chain joins TRBV27 to TRBJ1-6; D ambiguous. The germline CDR1 and CDR2 sequences are MNHEY and SMNVEV (reference sequence). This CDR3 region has 15 residues. Trimming left V 5 bases short and J 13 bases short, with 21 bases between. CDR3 coding DNA: TGTGCCAGCAGTCACTTTGGGGTCCAAAAGAGGCCCCTCCACTTT. Its protein is CASSHFGVQKRPLHF.

The chain couples TRBV27 to TRBJ2-7; D is ambiguous. Trimming cost V 4 bases and J 7 bases, with 11 bases left between them. CDR3 length equals 12 residues. Germline values: CDR1 MNHEY, CDR2 SMNVEV (reference sequence). In DNA, the CDR3 is TGTGCCAGCAGTTCTTCCCCAAGGGAGCAGTACTTC. It codes for CASSSSPREQYF.

The rearrangement uses TRBV6-5 and TRBJ1-5, with D unresolved. This CDR3 is built from 15 residues. The ends were cut back, 4 bases at V and 1 base at J, with 11 bases in the middle. The germline CDR1 and CDR2 sequences are MNHEY and SVGAGI. CDR3 in DNA: TGTGCCAGCAGTTCCACACGACTAAGCAATCAGCCCCAGCATTTT. It is translated as CASSSTRLSNQPQHF.

This clone was found once. This chain joins TRBV19 and TRBJ1-4; 7 nucleotides match TRBD1. Germline V gene sequence: CDR1 LNHDA, CDR2 SQIVND (reference sequence). V lost 5 bases, J lost 0 bases, and 3 bases stayed unmatched. The CDR3 has 15 residues. The CDR3, as DNA: TGTGCCAGTAGTCGACAGGGTGCAACTAATGAAAAACTGTTTTTT. Translated, it gives CASSRQGATNEKLFF.

CDR3 sequence (DNA): TGTGCAAGTCGCCGCGTTAATTGGACTAGAGGTGGAGAGCAGTACTTC. Translated: CASRRVNWTRGGEQYF. The chain has TRBV12-2 and TRBJ2-7; TRBD2, the table's D call, was not compared with the DNA. TRBV12-2 represents a pseudogene. CDR3 length: 16 residues.

The chain employs TRBV3-1 (or the pseudogene TRBV3-2) and TRBJ2-1, with D perhaps matching TRBD2 (6 bases). CDR1 LGHDT and CDR2 YNNKEL come from the germline V gene (reference sequence). CDR3 size: 15 residues. V gave up 3 bases and J gave up 5 bases, with 14 bases separating them. As DNA, the CDR3 is TGTGCCAGCAGCCAGAGAAGGACTACTAACAATGAGCAGTTCTTC. Translating gives CASSQRRTTNNEQFF.

The chain combines TRBV6-1 with TRBJ1-5, with D possibly matching TRBD1 (6 bases). The CDR3 is made up of 14 amino acids. Germline lookup yields CDR1 MNHNS and CDR2 SASEGT. The V and J ends lost 3 bases and 3 bases respectively, with 9 bases between them. CDR3 sequence (DNA): TGTGCCAGCAGTGAGACAGGCTTCAATCAGCCCCAGCATTTT. Amino acids: CASSETGFNQPQHF.

The CDR3 reads CASSPGVAGEGEQFF. The CDR3 nucleotides read TGTGCCAGCAGCCCCGGGGTAGCGGGGGAAGGTGAGCAGTTCTTC. The chain joins TRBV3-1 (or the pseudogene TRBV3-2) to TRBJ2-1, with 9 bases that match TRBD2. V shed 4 bases and J 9 bases; nucleotides not matched to a gene: 10. The CDR3 loop spans 15 amino acids. From germline, CDR1 is LGHDT and CDR2 YNNKEL (reference sequence).

V usage is TRBV12-3 or TRBV12-4 and J usage is TRBJ1-3; weak D call: TRBD1 (5 bases). CDR3 length equals 13 residues. V gave up 11 bases and J gave up 6 bases, with 17 bases separating them. The CDR3 nucleotides read TGTGCCTCGGGGGTTCACCTTACAAACACCATATATTTT. Protein product: CASGVHLTNTIYF.

The chain carries TRBV7-2 and TRBJ1-5; D gene uncertain. V shed 5 bases and J shed 3 bases, with 5 bases lying between them. This CDR3 region has 12 residues. Germline lookup yields CDR1 SGHTA and CDR2 FQGNSA. The CDR3, as DNA: TGTGCCAGCAGCCACTACAATCAGCCCCAGCATTTT. Protein: CASSHYNQPQHF.